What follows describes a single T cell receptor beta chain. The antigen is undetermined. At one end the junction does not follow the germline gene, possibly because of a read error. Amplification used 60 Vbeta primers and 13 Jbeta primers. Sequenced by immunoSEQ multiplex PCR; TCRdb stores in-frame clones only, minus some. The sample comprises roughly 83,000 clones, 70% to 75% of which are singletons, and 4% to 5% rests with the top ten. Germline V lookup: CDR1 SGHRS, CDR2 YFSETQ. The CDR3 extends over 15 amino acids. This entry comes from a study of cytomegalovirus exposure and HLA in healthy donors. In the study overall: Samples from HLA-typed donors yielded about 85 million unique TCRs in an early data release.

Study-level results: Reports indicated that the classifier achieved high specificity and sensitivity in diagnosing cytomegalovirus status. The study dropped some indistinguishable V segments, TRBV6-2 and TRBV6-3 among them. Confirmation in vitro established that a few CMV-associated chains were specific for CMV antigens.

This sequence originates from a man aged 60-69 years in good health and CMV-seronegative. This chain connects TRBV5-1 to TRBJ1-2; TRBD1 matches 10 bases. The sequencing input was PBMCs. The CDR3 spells CAGSLGSGTGEGYTF. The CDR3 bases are TGCGCCGGCAGCTTGGGGTCCGGGACAGGGGAAGGCTACACCTTC.